Sequencing of this T cell receptor (beta chain) was carried out in a study of memory CD4+ T cells and cytomegalovirus serostatus. Findings and limits, study-wide: Of 164 reported CMV TCRbeta sequences, some 67 were found in memory CD4+ repertoires.

This CDR3 comprises 13 residues. V was cut by 6 bases and J by 0 bases, with 9 bases left in between. Germline loops: CDR1 SGHAT, CDR2 FQNNGV. The protocol was immunoSEQ multiplex PCR, while the TCRdb copy is restricted to in-frame clones and leaves out a portion. The data show 56,000 or so clones, about four fifths seen once. The sort gate was single viable CD3+CD4+CD8-CD45RO+ cells for memory CD4+ T cells. Serostatus was set by detecting CMV pp150, pp28, p38, p52 IgG. This clone occurred a few times. No antigen is known for it. This rearrangement joins TRBV11-2 to TRBJ2-7, with D possibly TRBD2 on 5 matching bases. The source material was memory CD4+ T cells from blood. This sequence was found in an adult in good health and CMV-seronegative. The CDR3 coding sequence is TGTGCCAGCAGGCGGGTGAGCTCCTACGAGCAGTACTTC. Its translation: CASRRVSSYEQYF.